This T cell receptor (beta chain) is drawn from a study of blood T cell repertoires in COVID-19. Produced via immunoSEQ multiplex PCR; TCRdb's table is partial and in-frame only. This repertoire shows some 120,000 clones, 75% to 90% found once; its top ten account for around 1.9%. Germline V CDR1 and CDR2: LGHDT, YNNKEL (reference sequence). The CDR3 spans 18 residues. With 4 bases clipped from V and 2 bases from J, the junction kept 11 bases outside the gene matches. This clonotype was sampled from a man aged 65 to 79 with acute or convalescent COVID-19. The chain links TRBV3-1 (or the pseudogene TRBV3-2) to TRBJ2-2; 9 bases are a match to TRBD2. Sequencing was done on a sample of peripheral blood. CDR3 nucleotides: TGTGCCAGCAGCCCTTCGGGGGCGGGGGGGCCCAACACCGGGGAGCTGTTTTTT. Its protein product is CASSPSGAGGPNTGELFF.